This T cell receptor beta chain was identified during a study of blood T cells in healthy people across ages. This clonotype was counted many times. The antigen is undetermined. Germline trimming cut 4 bases from V and 5 bases from J; bases unmatched to any gene: 7. This CDR3 contains 14 residues. Germline assignment: CDR1 SGHRS and CDR2 YFSETQ. Sample-barcoded 5' priming and a J-beta primer mix drove a second PCR of about 6 to 12 cycles. In TCRdb, the 5' RACE reads were re-called with MiXCR into one record per CDR3 protein. The repertoire holds around 800,000 distinct CDR3 sequences, about 46% seen once, with roughly 20% in the top ten. The study, taken as a whole, reports: Age showed a roughly linear inverse relationship with TCR beta diversity per million T cells.

Sequenced sample: blood. The rearrangement joins TRBV5-1 to TRBJ2-7, with 9 bases lining up with TRBD2. This receptor was identified in a man older than 75 in good health. The CDR3 DNA is TGCGCCAGCAGCCCTGCTAGCGGGACCCACGAGCAGTACTTC. Its translation: CASSPASGTHEQYF. The full variable domain, in which reference TRBV5-1 and TRBJ2-7 provide the parts outside the CDR3, is KAGVTQTPRYLIKTRGQQVTLSCSPISGHRSVSWYQQTPGQGLQFLFEYFSETQRNKGNFPGRFSGRQFSNSRSEMNVSTLELGDSALYLCASSPASGTHEQYFGPGTRLTVT.